These 30 T cell receptor beta chains were sequenced from one sample in a study of OX40 agonist ivuxolimab in advanced cancers. Profiled with immunoSEQ multiplex PCR; TCRdb holds only in-frame clones, not every one. The data show roughly 63,000 clones, with 85% to 90% seen just once and approximately 11% held by the top ten. This specimen was CD4+ or CD8+ T cells sorted from blood, taken in a trial of the OX40 agonist ivuxolimab. Receptor source: an adult with an advanced solid tumor such as melanoma, head and neck, liver or kidney cancer.

The chain recombines TRBV6-5 with TRBJ2-1; TRBD2 matches at 7 bases. V lost 1 base to trimming and J lost 5 bases; unmatched junction nucleotides: 5. Per germline, CDR1 MNHEY and CDR2 SVGAGI. The length of the CDR3 is 15 residues. The CDR3 DNA follows: TGTGCCAGCAGTTACTGGGGCGGACTAGACAATGAGCAGTTCTTC. Translated, it gives CASSYWGGLDNEQFF.

CDR3 in amino acids: CASSLNLMDIQYF. The CDR3 DNA sequence: TGCGCCAGCAGCTTGAACCTAATGGACATTCAGTACTTC. The chain carries TRBV5-1 and TRBJ2-4; D remains unclear. V lost 1 base and J lost 8, with 10 bases in between. This CDR3 region has 13 residues. Germline lookup yields CDR1 SGHRS and CDR2 YFSETQ.

This clone was counted once. This chain uses TRBV6-5 with TRBJ2-2; D possibly corresponds to TRBD2 (7 bases). CDR1 and CDR2 from the germline V gene are MNHEY and SVGAGI. V lost 5 bases, J lost 4 bases, and 11 bases lay in between. The CDR3 runs 14 residues. CDR3 sequence reads: CASSRGASTGELFF. The CDR3 DNA sequence: TGTGCCAGCAGTCGGGGGGCTAGCACCGGGGAGCTGTTTTTT.

The chain combines TRBV11-2 with TRBJ1-3; 8 nucleotides align to TRBD1. Germline V gene lookup returns CDR1 SGHAT and CDR2 FQNNGV. Losses at the gene ends were 5 bases for V and 2 bases for J; bases not matched to a gene: 14. The CDR3 is 18 residues long. The CDR3 loop is CASSPPGRGRRAGNTIYF. For the CDR3, the DNA is TGTGCCAGCAGCCCTCCGGGCAGGGGGCGACGAGCTGGAAACACCATATATTTT.

In its sample, this clone was seen a few times. Here the CDR3 reads CASSLLGTGSLNTEAFF. The DNA for the CDR3 is TGCGCCAGCAGCTTGCTTGGGACAGGGTCCCTAAACACTGAAGCTTTCTTT. The J gene is TRBJ1-1, the V gene TRBV5-1, with TRBD1 matching over 9 bases. This CDR3 has 17 residues. The ends lost 1 base at V and 2 bases at J; junction bases unmatched: 9. Germline values: CDR1 SGHRS, CDR2 YFSETQ. The full variable domain, in which reference TRBV5-1 and TRBJ1-1 provide the parts outside the CDR3, is KAGVTQTPRYLIKTRGQQVTLSCSPISGHRSVSWYQQTPGQGLQFLFEYFSETQRNKGNFPGRFSGRQFSNSRSEMNVSTLELGDSALYLCASSLLGTGSLNTEAFFGQGTRLTVV.

The genes are TRBV10-3 and TRBJ1-1; the match to TRBD1 covers 9 bases. CDR3 length: 11 amino acids. Germline V gene data show CDR1 as ENHRY and CDR2 as SYGVKD. J lost 4 bases, V lost 10 bases, and 1 base had no gene match. The CDR3 bases are TGTGCCAAGGACAGGGGCACTGAAGCTTTCTTT. Translating gives CAKDRGTEAFF.

The gene calls are TRBV4-1 and TRBJ2-4; perhaps D is TRBD1 or TRBD2 (5 bases each). Germline V gene lookup returns CDR1 MGHRA and CDR2 YSYEKL. Between the trimmed V and J ends, which lost 7 bases and 0 bases, there was a span of 19 bases. The length of the CDR3 is 17 residues. CDR3 nucleotides: TGCGCCAGCACCAGAAATATCGGGGCGATAGCCAAAAACATTCAGTACTTC. This codes for CASTRNIGAIAKNIQYF.

The CDR3 nucleotides are TGTGCCAGCATCGCGGATAACAGGGGCTACGAGCAGTACTTC. Protein: CASIADNRGYEQYF. The V and J genes are TRBV7-9 and TRBJ2-7, with 7 bases that match TRBD1. Germline V gives CDR1 SEHNR, CDR2 FQNEAQ (reference sequence). This CDR3 region has 14 residues. Trimming took 7 bases from V and 3 from J; bases not matched to a gene: 9.

The V and J genes are TRBV7-2 and TRBJ2-1; TRBD2 agrees at 9 bases. Per germline, CDR1 SGHTA and CDR2 FQGNSA. The V gene end was trimmed by 2 bases and the J gene end by 6 bases; junction bases not matched to a gene: 8. The CDR3 runs to 16 residues. The CDR3 coding sequence is TGTGCCAGCAGCTTACGCCGGACTAGCGTAGGCAATGAGCAGTTCTTC. This translates into CASSLRRTSVGNEQFF.

This clone is a singleton in its sample. The chain has TRBV10-3 and TRBJ2-1; 11 bases are a match to TRBD2. J was trimmed by 12 bases and V by 10 bases; bases with no gene match: 11. The CDR3 is 13 amino acids. Germline values: CDR1 ENHRY, CDR2 SYGVKD. The CDR3 bases are TGTGCCACCCAGAATGTGCTAGCGGGAGGGCAGTTCTTC. This translates into CATQNVLAGGQFF.

This clone appeared once. The CDR3: CASSEPPGWGILDLYEQYF. The DNA of the CDR3 is TGTGCCAGCAGTGAACCGCCGGGATGGGGAATTTTGGATCTCTACGAGCAGTACTTC. This rearrangement joins TRBV2 to TRBJ2-7, with D possibly being TRBD2 (5 bases). Per the germline V gene, CDR1 is SNHLY and CDR2 is FYNNEI. V lost 2 bases and J lost 3, with 26 bases in between. The CDR3 contains 19 residues.

The chain has TRBV6-5 and TRBJ1-6; D is perhaps TRBD1 (6 bases). The V end lost 1 base, the J end lost 6 bases, and 10 bases lay between the germline ends. The CDR3 is 15 residues long. The V gene's germline CDR1 is MNHEY and CDR2 SVGAGI. The CDR3 spells CASSYYQGSNSPLHF. CDR3 bases: TGTGCCAGCAGTTACTATCAGGGGAGTAATTCACCCCTCCACTTT.

A note on this clone: The sample has other DNA sequences that encode this CDR3 too. The chain carries TRBV5-1 and TRBJ1-2; TRBD1 matches 11 bases. CDR3 length: 13 residues. Per the germline V gene, CDR1 is SGHRS and CDR2 is YFSETQ. Trimming at V came to 0 bases and at J to 8 bases, leaving 0 bases not matched to a gene. Written as DNA, the CDR3 is TGCGCCAGCAGCTTGGGGGACAGGGGGGGCTACACCTTC. This gives the protein CASSLGDRGGYTF. Combining the CDR3 with reference TRBV5-1 and TRBJ1-2 gives the whole variable domain KAGVTQTPRYLIKTRGQQVTLSCSPISGHRSVSWYQQTPGQGLQFLFEYFSETQRNKGNFPGRFSGRQFSNSRSEMNVSTLELGDSALYLCASSLGDRGGYTFGSGTRLTVV.

V and J are TRBV27 and TRBJ2-1; D may be TRBD1 or TRBD2 (5 bases each). The CDR3 runs 15 residues. Trimming stripped 6 bases from V and 4 bases from J, with 16 bases between. Looked up from germline, CDR1 is MNHEY and CDR2 is SMNVEV (reference sequence). This chain's CDR3 is CASRRGRNSYNEQFF. The CDR3 DNA reads as TGTGCCAGCAGGAGGGGCAGGAACAGTTACAATGAGCAGTTCTTC.

The table lists this clone with a few counts. This same CDR3 is encoded by further DNA sequences in the sample. The chain uses TRBV28 and TRBJ1-1; D is undetermined. Germline V CDR1 and CDR2: MDHEN, SYDVKM. CDR3 length equals 13 residues. Trimming removed 3 bases at V and 0 bases at J, with 5 bases between. The CDR3, as DNA: TGTGCCAGCAGTTTTCCTATGAACACTGAAGCTTTCTTT. This sequence encodes CASSFPMNTEAFF.

This chain links TRBV5-1 with TRBJ1-1; perhaps TRBD1 as D (5 bases). CDR3 length equals 15 residues. CDR1 is SGHRS and CDR2 is YFSETQ in the germline V gene. With 1 base removed from V and 0 bases from J, the gap between germline ends came to 10 bases. The CDR3 DNA follows: TGCGCCAGCAGCTTGCCGGGACGACTGAACACTGAAGCTTTCTTT. This translates into CASSLPGRLNTEAFF.

The chain joins TRBV19 to TRBJ1-1; unclear D gene. Trimming removed 4 bases at V and 0 bases at J, with 6 bases between. The CDR3 totals 13 residues. Germline V lookup: CDR1 LNHDA, CDR2 SQIVND (reference sequence). This chain's CDR3 is CASSSTVNTEAFF. DNA for the CDR3: TGTGCCAGTAGTAGTACGGTGAACACTGAAGCTTTCTTT.

V is TRBV5-1 and J is TRBJ2-7, with TRBD1 identical over 9 bases. The CDR3 is 14 amino acids. The germline gives CDR1 SGHRS, CDR2 YFSETQ. Trimming at V came to 4 bases and at J to 4 bases, leaving 6 bases not matched to a gene. In nucleotides, the CDR3 is TGCGCCAGCAGCCGGGGACAGGGCGATTACGAGCAGTACTTC. Its protein product is CASSRGQGDYEQYF. Based on the CDR3 plus reference TRBV5-1 and TRBJ2-7, the full variable domain is KAGVTQTPRYLIKTRGQQVTLSCSPISGHRSVSWYQQTPGQGLQFLFEYFSETQRNKGNFPGRFSGRQFSNSRSEMNVSTLELGDSALYLCASSRGQGDYEQYFGPGTRLTVT.

This sequence joins TRBV5-1 and TRBJ1-2; D ambiguous. Germline V gene data show CDR1 as SGHRS and CDR2 as YFSETQ. Between the trimmed V and J ends, which lost 2 bases and 0 bases, there was a span of 5 bases. CDR3 size: 13 residues. The CDR3 protein is CASSFGANYGYTF. Here the CDR3 DNA reads TGCGCCAGCAGCTTCGGAGCTAACTATGGCTACACCTTC.

V and J are TRBV6-1 and TRBJ1-1, with D tentatively TRBD1 (5 bases). The CDR3 sequence is 14 residues long. V lost 1 base and J 1 base, leaving 7 bases between the germline ends. Germline V CDR1 and CDR2: MNHNS, SASEGT. The CDR3 nucleotides are TGTGCCAGCAGTGAAGTGGGGACGAACACTGAAGCTTTCTTT. Its protein product is CASSEVGTNTEAFF.

Regarding this clone: At one boundary the junction diverges from the germline segment, which might be a read error. V is TRBV5-4 and J is TRBJ2-2, with 8 bases identical to TRBD1. Germline V CDR1 and CDR2: SGHNT, YYREEE (reference sequence). The CDR3 sequence is 17 residues long. The CDR3 here is CAGSPDRGPRATGELFF. CDR3 nucleotides: TGTGCCGGCAGCCCCGACAGGGGCCCTCGAGCCACCGGGGAGCTGTTTTTT.

The chain links TRBV6-6 to TRBJ2-7, with TRBD2 matching 14 bases. This CDR3 has 16 residues. CDR1 MNHNY and CDR2 SVGAGI come from the germline V gene (reference sequence). V was clipped by 4 bases and J by 4 bases; unmatched bases: 6. The DNA of the CDR3 is TGTGCCAGCAGTTTCCCAGGACTAGCGGGGGGTTACGAGCAGTACTTC. Translation: CASSFPGLAGGYEQYF.

A remark on this clone: At one boundary the junction diverges from the germline segment, which might be a read error. The genes are TRBV7-7 and TRBJ2-5, with 11 bases matching TRBD2. CDR3 length: 13 residues. From germline, CDR1 is SSHAT and CDR2 FNYEAQ (reference sequence). CDR3 bases: TGTGCTAGCAGTCCGACTAGCGGGGTGACCCAGTACTTC. It is translated as CASSPTSGVTQYF.

The genes are TRBV28 and TRBJ2-1; 11 bases are shared with TRBD1. The germline V gene encodes CDR1 MDHEN and CDR2 SYDVKM. The CDR3 extends over 16 amino acids. The V gene end was trimmed by 4 bases and the J gene end by 5 bases; junction bases not matched to a gene: 7. The CDR3 region has the DNA TGTGCCAGCAGTTCCCTCGGGACAGGGGGAAACAATGAGCAGTTCTTC. It specifies CASSSLGTGGNNEQFF.

The chain joins TRBV11-1 to TRBJ1-4, with D unclear. The CDR3 is 15 amino acids. The V end lost 5 bases, the J end lost 6 bases, and 16 bases lay between the germline ends. From germline, CDR1 is SGHAT and CDR2 FQDESV (reference sequence). The CDR3 DNA is TGTGCCAGCAGCGGACGACAAGTTAGAGATGAAAAACTGTTTTTT. Translation gives CASSGRQVRDEKLFF. The complete variable domain, with remaining parts taken from reference TRBV11-1 and TRBJ1-4, reads EAEVAQSPRYKITEKSQAVAFWCDPISGHATLYWYRQILGQGPELLVQFQDESVVDDSQLPKDRFSAERLKGVDSTLKIQPAELGDSAMYLCASSGRQVRDEKLFFGSGTQLSVL.

The chain couples TRBV4-1 to TRBJ2-1; TRBD2 might be the D (6 bases). The V end was cut by 4 bases, the J end by 7 bases, with 17 bases between. The CDR3 has 15 amino acids. In germline, CDR1 is MGHRA, CDR2 YSYEKL. The CDR3 DNA reads TGCGCCAGCAGCCGCTTGCAGTCCGGGACTAATGAGCAGTTCTTC. Translating gives CASSRLQSGTNEQFF.

The chain carries TRBV28 and TRBJ1-4; D not certain. The CDR3 is 14 amino acids. Per the germline V gene, CDR1 is MDHEN and CDR2 is SYDVKM. V lost 6 bases and J 6 bases, leaving 14 bases between the germline ends. The CDR3 sequence: CASRDLGGDEKLFF. The CDR3 coding sequence is TGTGCCAGCAGGGACTTGGGTGGGGATGAAAAACTGTTTTTT.

V usage is TRBV19 and J usage is TRBJ1-4; tentatively, D is TRBD1 (6 bases). V was trimmed by 6 bases and J by 15 bases, leaving 20 bases between them. The CDR3 covers 13 residues. Germline values: CDR1 LNHDA, CDR2 SQIVND (reference sequence). DNA of the CDR3: TGTGCCAGTAGCCCTGGACAGCCCTCCAAGGTGTTTTTT. It codes for CASSPGQPSKVFF. The full variable domain, with the rest looked up from reference TRBV19 and TRBJ1-4, is DGGITQSPKYLFRKEGQNVTLSCEQNLNHDAMYWYRQDPGQGLRLIYYSQIVNDFQKGDIAEGYSVSREKKESFPLTVTSAQKNPTAFYLCASSPGQPSKVFFGSGTQLSVL.

The chain carries TRBV6-6 and TRBJ1-1, with D perhaps matching TRBD1 (6 bases). This CDR3 is 11 amino acids long. Germline V gives CDR1 MNHNY, CDR2 SVGAGI (reference sequence). With 6 bases removed from V and 7 bases from J, the gap between germline ends came to 9 bases. The CDR3 nucleotides are TGTGCCAGCAGGTCACAGGGTGAAGCTTTCTTT. It encodes CASRSQGEAFF.

The CDR3 DNA reads TGTGCCAGCAGCTTAGGGCGATCTGCAGATACGCAGTATTTT. This codes for CASSLGRSADTQYF. The J gene is TRBJ2-3, the V gene TRBV11-3, with no clear D. In germline, CDR1 is SGHNT, CDR2 YENEEA. The CDR3 extends over 14 amino acids. Trimming removed 1 base from V and 4 bases from J, with 9 bases in between.